The T cell receptor (beta chain) described here comes from a study of CD8 T cells in Susac syndrome. Reverse transcription used roughly 0.5 to 1 ug RNA and random hexamers. The CDR3 of TCR beta was amplified by immunoSEQ multiplex PCR across 54 Vbeta and 13 Jbeta. Using its own MiXCR run on the immunoSEQ multiplex PCR reads, TCRdb lists one record per CDR3 protein. The sample includes 200,000 to 250,000 distinct CDR3 sequences, over 85% of them seen just once. This CDR3 has 15 residues. Trimming at V came to 4 bases and at J to 5 bases, leaving 5 bases not matched to a gene. Germline V gene sequence: CDR1 SGHNT, CDR2 YYREEE (reference sequence).

V and J are TRBV5-4 and TRBJ2-2, with TRBD2 matching over 10 bases. Sequencing was carried out using CD4+ T cells from PBMCs. This TCR was sampled from a human donor with multiple sclerosis. The CDR3 loop reads CASSVPGLATGELFF. The CDR3 DNA reads as TGTGCCAGCAGCGTCCCGGGACTAGCGACCGGGGAGCTGTTTTTT.